This TCR beta chain was identified during a study of CD8 T cells in Susac syndrome. Broader study findings: The study recognized that the number of individuals in its TCR sequencing and HLA analysis was relatively small.

With random hexamers, reverse transcription was performed on about 0.45 to 1 ug of RNA. TCRdb itself ran the immunoSEQ multiplex PCR reads through MiXCR, one entry per CDR3 protein. The sample lists 95,000 to 150,000 distinct CDR3 sequences, around 94% occurring once. CDR3 size: 14 residues. The V end was cut by 8 bases, the J end by 0 bases, with 10 bases between. Germline V CDR1 and CDR2: SNHLY, FYNNEI. On this clonotype itself: Its antigen remains unidentified.

This chain links TRBV2 with TRBJ2-2, with D perhaps TRBD1 or TRBD2 (5 bases each). The TCR comes from a human donor in good health. Sequencing input: CD4+ T cells from PBMCs. The CDR3 nucleotides are TGTGCCAGCTCGAGGGGTTCGAACACCGGGGAGCTGTTTTTT. It encodes CASSRGSNTGELFF.